This T cell receptor (beta chain) stems from a study of blood T cells in healthy people across ages. Whole-study results and caveats: Whereas aged donors had fewer naive CD4+ cells, long-lived donors had more of them and higher diversity. Estimates based on one million T cells were treated as lower bounds.

Then a second PCR, running roughly 7 to 11 cycles, was carried out with a sample-barcoded 5' primer and a J-beta primer mix. Using its own MiXCR run on the 5' RACE reads, TCRdb lists one record per CDR3 protein. The sample includes 850,000 to 1,000,000 distinct CDR3 sequences, 45% to 50% of them seen just once. V lost 5 bases to trimming and J lost 9 bases, with 11 bases between them. The CDR3 contains 12 residues. CDR1 and CDR2 from the germline V gene are SEHNR and FQNEAQ (reference sequence). In the case of this clonotype: Its antigen is undetermined.

The V and J genes are TRBV7-9 and TRBJ2-1; D unclear. The sequenced sample was blood. The clonotype comes from a man between 25 and 39 years old in good health. CDR3 in amino acids: CASSVRVGEQFF. CDR3 nucleotide sequence: TGTGCCAGCAGCGTTCGAGTCGGTGAGCAGTTCTTC.